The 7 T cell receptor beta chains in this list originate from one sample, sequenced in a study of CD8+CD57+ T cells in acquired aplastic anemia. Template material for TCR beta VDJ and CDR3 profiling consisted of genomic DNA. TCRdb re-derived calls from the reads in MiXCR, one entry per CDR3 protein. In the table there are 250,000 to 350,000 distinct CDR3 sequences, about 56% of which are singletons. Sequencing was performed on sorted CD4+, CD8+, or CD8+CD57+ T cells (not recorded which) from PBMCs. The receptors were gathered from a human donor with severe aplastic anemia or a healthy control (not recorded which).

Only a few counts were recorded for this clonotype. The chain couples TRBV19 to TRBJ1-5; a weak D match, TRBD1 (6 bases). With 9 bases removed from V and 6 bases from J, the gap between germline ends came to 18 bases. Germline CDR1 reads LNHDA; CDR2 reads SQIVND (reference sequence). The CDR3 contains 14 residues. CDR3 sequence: CASSGGTGVQPQHF. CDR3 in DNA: TGTGCCAGCAGTGGGGGCACGGGGGTTCAGCCCCAGCATTTT.

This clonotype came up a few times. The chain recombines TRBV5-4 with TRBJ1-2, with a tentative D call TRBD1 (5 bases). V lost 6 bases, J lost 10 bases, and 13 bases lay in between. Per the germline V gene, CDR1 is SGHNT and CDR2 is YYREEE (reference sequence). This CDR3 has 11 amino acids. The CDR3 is CASTAYGAYTF. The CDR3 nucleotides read TGTGCCAGCACCGCTTACGGGGCCTACACCTTC.

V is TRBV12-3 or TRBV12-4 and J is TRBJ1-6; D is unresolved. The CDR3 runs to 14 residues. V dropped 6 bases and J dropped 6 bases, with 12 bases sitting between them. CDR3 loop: CASRAGKINSPLHF. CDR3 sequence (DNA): TGTGCCAGCAGGGCGGGTAAAATTAATTCACCCCTCCACTTT.

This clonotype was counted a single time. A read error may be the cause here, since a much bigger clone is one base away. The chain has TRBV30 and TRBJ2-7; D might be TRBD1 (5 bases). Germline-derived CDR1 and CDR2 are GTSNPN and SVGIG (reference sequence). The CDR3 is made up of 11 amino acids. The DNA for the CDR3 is TGTGCCCGCCCAGGGAACTACGGGCAGTACTTC. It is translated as CARPGNYGQYF.

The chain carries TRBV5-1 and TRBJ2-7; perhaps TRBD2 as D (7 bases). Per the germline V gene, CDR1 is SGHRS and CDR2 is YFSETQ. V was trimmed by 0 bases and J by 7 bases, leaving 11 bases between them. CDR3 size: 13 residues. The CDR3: CASSLGGGLEQYF. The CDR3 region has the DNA TGCGCCAGCAGCTTGGGGGGGGGGCTTGAGCAGTACTTC.

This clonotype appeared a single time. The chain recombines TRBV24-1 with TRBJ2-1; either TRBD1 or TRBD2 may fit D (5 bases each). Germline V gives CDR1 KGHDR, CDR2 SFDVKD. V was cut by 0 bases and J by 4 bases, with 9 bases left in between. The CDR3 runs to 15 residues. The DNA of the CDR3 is TGTGCCACCAGTGATTTGAGGGACCCATACAATGAGCAGTTCTTC. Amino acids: CATSDLRDPYNEQFF.

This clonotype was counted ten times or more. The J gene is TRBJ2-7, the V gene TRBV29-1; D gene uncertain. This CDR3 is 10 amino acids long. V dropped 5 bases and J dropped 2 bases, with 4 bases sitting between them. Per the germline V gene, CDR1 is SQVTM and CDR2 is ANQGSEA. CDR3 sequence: CSVTTYEQYF. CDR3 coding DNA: TGCAGCGTTACGACCTACGAGCAGTACTTC.